A selection of T cell receptor beta chains follows, all from one sample in a study of blood T cell repertoires in COVID-19. Using immunoSEQ multiplex PCR, the repertoire was profiled, and TCRdb retains in-frame clones only, with some absent. The repertoire has about 200,000 clones, about 82% of them found once; the top ten carry 10%. Sample: peripheral blood. The receptor set was obtained from a woman older than 75 with acute or convalescent COVID-19. CDR3s include the opening cysteine and the closing phenylalanine or tryptophan. D genes are given only for firm matches. Part of the rows lack a size; the others show once, few, many or a class for expanded clones.

J gene: TRBJ1-1
clone size: -
D gene: TRBD1
V gene: TRBV11-2
CDR3 DNA: TGTGCCAGCAGCTTAGGTGGGACAGGGCCTGAAGCTTTCTTT
CDR3 protein: CASSLGGTGPEAFF

J gene: TRBJ2-2
clone size: -
D gene: TRBD1
V gene: TRBV4-3
CDR3 DNA: TGCGCCAGCAGCCAAGATATGACAGGGCCGAACACCGGGGAGCTGTTTTTT
CDR3 protein: CASSQDMTGPNTGELFF

J gene: TRBJ1-1
clone size: -
D gene: -
V gene: TRBV5-1
CDR3 DNA: TGCGCCAGCAGTCCCTTCTCCCCCCTACAGGGGAACACTGAAGCTTTCTTT
CDR3 protein: CASSPFSPLQGNTEAFF

J gene: TRBJ2-1
clone size: -
D gene: -
V gene: TRBV11-2
CDR3 DNA: TGTGCCAGCATCCCCTTAGGGGGAAACAATGAGCAGTTCTTC
CDR3 protein: CASIPLGGNNEQFF

J gene: TRBJ2-7
clone size: -
D gene: TRBD1
V gene: TRBV6-5
CDR3 DNA: TGTGCCAGTCGCCCGGGACAGGGTCCCTACTACGAGCAGTACTTC
CDR3 protein: CASRPGQGPYYEQYF

J gene: TRBJ1-6
clone size: -
D gene: -
V gene: TRBV7-2
CDR3 DNA: TGTGCCAGCAGCTTAGTAGGCCAGGCCCTCCACTTT
CDR3 protein: CASSLVGQALHF

J gene: TRBJ1-6
clone size: -
D gene: TRBD1
V gene: TRBV25-1
CDR3 DNA: TGTGCCAGCAGTGACTACGACAGGGACGGTTCACCCCTCCACTTT
CDR3 protein: CASSDYDRDGSPLHF

J gene: TRBJ1-2
clone size: -
D gene: -
V gene: TRBV27
CDR3 DNA: TGTGCCAGCAGTCTGATGTCGACGGGATCCTATGGCTACACCTTC
CDR3 protein: CASSLMSTGSYGYTF

J gene: TRBJ2-7
clone size: -
D gene: TRBD1
V gene: TRBV6-4
CDR3 DNA: TGTGCCAGCAGTGACTCCCACCTCGATCGGGACAGGGTTTACTACGAGCAGTACTTC
CDR3 protein: CASSDSHLDRDRVYYEQYF

J gene: TRBJ1-2
clone size: -
D gene: TRBD1
V gene: TRBV2
CDR3 DNA: TGTGCCAACAGGCGGACAGGCTCTAACTATGGCTACACCTTC
CDR3 protein: CANRRTGSNYGYTF

J gene: TRBJ2-3
clone size: -
D gene: TRBD2
V gene: TRBV5-4
CDR3 DNA: TGTGCCAGCACCCCACAGGGGCTAGCGGGAGTTGTAAGCACAGATACGCAGTATTTT
CDR3 protein: CASTPQGLAGVVSTDTQYF

J gene: TRBJ2-7
clone size: -
D gene: TRBD1
V gene: TRBV27
CDR3 DNA: TGTGCCAGCAGGGCCGGGACAGGGGAAGGCGAGCAGTACTTC
CDR3 protein: CASRAGTGEGEQYF

J gene: TRBJ2-1
clone size: -
D gene: TRBD2
V gene: TRBV4-3
CDR3 DNA: TGCGCCAGCAGCCAAGAGGGGCTAGCGGGGGGGGTGGAGCAGTTCTTC
CDR3 protein: CASSQEGLAGGVEQFF

J gene: TRBJ1-3
clone size: -
D gene: TRBD1
V gene: TRBV23-1
CDR3 DNA: TGCGCCAGCAGTCAAGAGGGACAGAGCTCTGGAAACACCATATATTTT
CDR3 protein: CASSQEGQSSGNTIYF

J gene: TRBJ2-1
clone size: -
D gene: TRBD2
V gene: TRBV7-2
CDR3 DNA: TGTGCCAGCAGCGCACTAGCGGGGTTAGGCCACAATGAGCAGTTCTTC
CDR3 protein: CASSALAGLGHNEQFF

J gene: TRBJ2-7
clone size: -
D gene: -
V gene: TRBV9
CDR3 DNA: TGTGCCAGCAGCGCCGAAAACACCCCGACCTACGAGCAGTACTTC
CDR3 protein: CASSAENTPTYEQYF

J gene: TRBJ1-4
clone size: -
D gene: TRBD1
V gene: TRBV15
CDR3 DNA: TGTGCCACCAGCCCCAGAGGACAGGCGAATGAAAAACTGTTTTTT
CDR3 protein: CATSPRGQANEKLFF

J gene: TRBJ1-1
clone size: -
D gene: -
V gene: TRBV11-2
CDR3 DNA: TGTGCCAGCAGCTTAGATTTTGGGCGGGACGCCCTCACTGAAGCTTTCTTT
CDR3 protein: CASSLDFGRDALTEAFF

J gene: TRBJ2-7
clone size: -
D gene: TRBD2
V gene: TRBV29-1
CDR3 DNA: TGCAGCGTTGAAGATGTGGCGGGAGCCTACGAGCAGTACTTC
CDR3 protein: CSVEDVAGAYEQYF

J gene: TRBJ2-5
clone size: once
D gene: -
V gene: TRBV7-8
CDR3 DNA: TGTGCCAGCAGCTCGGGGACATTTGAGACCCAGTACTTC
CDR3 protein: CASSSGTFETQYF

J gene: TRBJ1-4
clone size: -
D gene: TRBD1
V gene: TRBV29-1
CDR3 DNA: TGCAGCGTTTCCGGACAGGGGGCAACTAATGAAAAACTGTTTTTT
CDR3 protein: CSVSGQGATNEKLFF

J gene: TRBJ2-2
clone size: -
D gene: -
V gene: TRBV10-2
CDR3 DNA: TGCGCCAGCAGAAGCGCCGTCACCGGGGAGCTGTTTTTT
CDR3 protein: CASRSAVTGELFF

J gene: TRBJ2-7
clone size: -
D gene: TRBD1
V gene: TRBV11-2
CDR3 DNA: TGTGCCAGCAGCACGCGACAGGGGAACGAGCAGTACTTC
CDR3 protein: CASSTRQGNEQYF

J gene: TRBJ1-2
clone size: -
D gene: -
V gene: TRBV28
CDR3 DNA: TGTGCCAGCAGTTTACAGTATGGCTACACCTTC
CDR3 protein: CASSLQYGYTF

J gene: TRBJ2-3
clone size: -
D gene: -
V gene: TRBV10-1
CDR3 DNA: TGCGCCAGCAGACCGCGGGCGGATACGCAGTATTTT
CDR3 protein: CASRPRADTQYF

J gene: TRBJ2-1
clone size: once
D gene: TRBD2
V gene: TRBV2
CDR3 DNA: TGTGCCAGCAGTGAAGAGGTAGCGGGAGAGAATGAGCAGTTCTTC
CDR3 protein: CASSEEVAGENEQFF

J gene: TRBJ2-7
clone size: -
D gene: -
V gene: TRBV27
CDR3 DNA: TGTGCCAGCAGCCGAGAGGGCCCCCGCTACGAGCAGTACTTC
CDR3 protein: CASSREGPRYEQYF

J gene: TRBJ1-4
clone size: -
D gene: -
V gene: TRBV10-3
CDR3 DNA: TGTGCCATCAGTGAGTCCGGGACACAGTCCGAAAAACTGTTTTTT
CDR3 protein: CAISESGTQSEKLFF

J gene: TRBJ2-3
clone size: -
D gene: TRBD2
V gene: TRBV3-1/TRBV3-2
CDR3 DNA: TGTGCCAGCAGCCCCCAAGCGGTAGGGACTAGCGGCACAGATACGCAGTATTTT
CDR3 protein: CASSPQAVGTSGTDTQYF

J gene: TRBJ1-2
clone size: -
D gene: -
V gene: TRBV28
CDR3 DNA: TGTGCCAGCAGCGCACCAAACCTCAGACGTAGACAGGACATTGGCTACACCTTC
CDR3 protein: CASSAPNLRRRQDIGYTF

J gene: TRBJ1-1
clone size: -
D gene: -
V gene: TRBV5-1
CDR3 DNA: TGCGCCAGCAGCCAGGAGGGAATCTCGGCTGAAGCTTTCTTT
CDR3 protein: CASSQEGISAEAFF

J gene: TRBJ2-3
clone size: -
D gene: TRBD2
V gene: TRBV18
CDR3 DNA: TGTGCCAGCTCACCACTAGCAGGACTAGCTCTTCCAGATACGCAGTATTTT
CDR3 protein: CASSPLAGLALPDTQYF

J gene: TRBJ1-3
clone size: -
D gene: -
V gene: TRBV19
CDR3 DNA: TGTGCCAGTAGTAGCCGGGACACTGGAAACACCATATATTTT
CDR3 protein: CASSSRDTGNTIYF